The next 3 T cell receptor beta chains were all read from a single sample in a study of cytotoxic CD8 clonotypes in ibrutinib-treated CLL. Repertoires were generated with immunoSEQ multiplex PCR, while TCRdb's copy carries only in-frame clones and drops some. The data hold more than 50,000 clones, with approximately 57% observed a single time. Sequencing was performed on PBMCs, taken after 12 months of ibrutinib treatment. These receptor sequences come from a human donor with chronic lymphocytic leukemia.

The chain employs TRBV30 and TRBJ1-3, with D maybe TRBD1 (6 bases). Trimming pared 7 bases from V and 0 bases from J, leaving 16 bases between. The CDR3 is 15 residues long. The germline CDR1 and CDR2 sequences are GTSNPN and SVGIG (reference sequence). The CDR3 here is CASLGGALSGNTIYF. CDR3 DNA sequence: TGTGCCTCTCTCGGGGGGGCTCTCTCTGGAAACACCATATATTTT. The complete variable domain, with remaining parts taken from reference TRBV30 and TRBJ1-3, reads SQTIHQWPATLVQPVGSPLSLECTVEGTSNPNLYWYRQAAGRGLQLLFYSVGIGQISSEVPQNLSASRPQDRQFILSSKKLLLSDSGFYLCASLGGALSGNTIYFGEGSWLTVV.

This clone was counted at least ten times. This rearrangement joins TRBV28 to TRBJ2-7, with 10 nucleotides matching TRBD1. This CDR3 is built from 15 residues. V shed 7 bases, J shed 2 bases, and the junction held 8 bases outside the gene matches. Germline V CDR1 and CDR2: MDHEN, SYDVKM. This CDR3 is CASTSTTGGPYEQYF. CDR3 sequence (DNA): TGTGCCAGCACCTCGACGACAGGGGGCCCCTACGAGCAGTACTTC.

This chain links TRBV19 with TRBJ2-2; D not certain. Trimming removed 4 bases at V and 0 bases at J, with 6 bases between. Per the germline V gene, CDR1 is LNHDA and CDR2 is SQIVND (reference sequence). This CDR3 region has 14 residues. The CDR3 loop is CASSRFANTGELFF. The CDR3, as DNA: TGTGCCAGTAGTAGGTTCGCGAACACCGGGGAGCTGTTTTTT.